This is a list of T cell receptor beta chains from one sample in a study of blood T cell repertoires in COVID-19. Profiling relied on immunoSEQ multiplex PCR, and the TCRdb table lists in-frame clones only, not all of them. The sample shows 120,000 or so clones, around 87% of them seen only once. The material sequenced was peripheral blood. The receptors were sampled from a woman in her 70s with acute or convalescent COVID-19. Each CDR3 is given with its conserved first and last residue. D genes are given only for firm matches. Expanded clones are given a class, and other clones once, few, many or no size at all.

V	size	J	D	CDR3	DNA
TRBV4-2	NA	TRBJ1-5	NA	CASSQEAGGNQPQHF	TGTGCCAGCAGCCAAGAGGCAGGGGGCAATCAGCCCCAGCATTTT
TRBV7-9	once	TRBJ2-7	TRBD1	CASSPRDSSYEQYF	TGTGCCAGCAGCCCCCGGGACAGTTCCTACGAGCAGTACTTC
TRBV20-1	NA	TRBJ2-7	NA	CSASRGDEQYF	TGCAGTGCTAGTCGGGGAGACGAGCAGTACTTC
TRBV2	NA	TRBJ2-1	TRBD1	CASNFGTGVNEQFF	TGTGCCAGCAACTTTGGGACAGGCGTAAATGAGCAGTTCTTC
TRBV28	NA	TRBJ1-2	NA	CASSFPGVLANYGYTF	TGTGCCAGCAGTTTCCCAGGGGTGCTAGCTAACTATGGCTACACCTTC
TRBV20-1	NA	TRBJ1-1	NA	CSATRSGFF	TGCAGTGCTACGAGAAGTGGTTTCTTT
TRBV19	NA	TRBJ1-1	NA	CASSPAGNTEAFF	TGTGCCAGTAGCCCCGCGGGTAACACTGAAGCTTTCTTT
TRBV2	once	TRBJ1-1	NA	CASSEFAAAFF	TGTGCCAGCAGTGAATTTGCAGCGGCTTTCTTT
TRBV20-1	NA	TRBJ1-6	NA	CSASSSQVYNSPLHF	TGCAGTGCTAGTTCGTCGCAGGTCTATAATTCACCCCTCCACTTT
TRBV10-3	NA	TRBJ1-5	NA	CAISEPGGSNQPQHF	TGTGCCATCAGTGAGCCCGGGGGTAGCAATCAGCCCCAGCATTTT
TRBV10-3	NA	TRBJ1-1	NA	CAISPKEGNTEAFF	TGTGCCATCAGTCCTAAGGAGGGAAACACTGAAGCTTTCTTT
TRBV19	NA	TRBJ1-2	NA	CASRSGNYGYTF	TGTGCCAGTAGATCAGGGAACTATGGCTACACCTTC
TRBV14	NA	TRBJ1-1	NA	CASSQLRNTEAFF	TGTGCCAGCAGCCAGCTGCGGAACACTGAAGCTTTCTTT
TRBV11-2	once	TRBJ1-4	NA	CASSPDRGLSEKLFF	TGTGCCAGCAGCCCAGATAGGGGTTTGAGTGAAAAACTGTTTTTT
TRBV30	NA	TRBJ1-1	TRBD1	CAWRTGQLYTEAFF	TGTGCCTGGAGAACGGGACAGCTCTACACTGAAGCTTTCTTT
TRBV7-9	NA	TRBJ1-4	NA	CASSRVLEKLFF	TGTGCCAGCAGCCGGGTCTTGGAAAAACTGTTTTTT
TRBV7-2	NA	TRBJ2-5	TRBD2	CASSSNLAAAGETQYF	TGTGCCAGCAGCTCAAACCTAGCGGCGGCAGGAGAGACCCAGTACTTC
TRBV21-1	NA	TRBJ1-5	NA	CASSKVWQGGTNQPQHF	TGTGCCAGCAGCAAAGTATGGCAGGGGGGTACCAATCAGCCCCAGCATTTT
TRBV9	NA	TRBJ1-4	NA	CASSVAAGQRGEKLFF	TGTGCCAGCAGCGTAGCTGCGGGGCAGAGGGGCGAAAAACTGTTTTTT
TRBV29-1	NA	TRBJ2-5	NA	CSVETAGAQETQYF	TGCAGCGTTGAAACGGCGGGGGCCCAAGAGACCCAGTACTTC
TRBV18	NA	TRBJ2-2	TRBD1	CASSPGTERPGELFF	TGTGCCAGCTCACCAGGGACAGAACGTCCCGGGGAGCTGTTTTTT
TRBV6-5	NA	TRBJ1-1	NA	CASRRVPENTEAFF	TGTGCCAGCAGGAGGGTCCCCGAGAACACTGAAGCTTTCTTT
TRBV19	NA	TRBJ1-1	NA	CASSIAGRVTEAFF	TGTGCCAGTAGTATAGCGGGCAGGGTCACTGAAGCTTTCTTT
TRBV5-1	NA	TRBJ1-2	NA	CASSSPDSPRTNYGYTF	TGCGCCAGCAGCTCCCCGGACAGCCCGAGGACTAACTATGGCTACACCTTC
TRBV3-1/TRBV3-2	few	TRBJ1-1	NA	CASSSMNTEAFF	TGTGCCAGCAGTTCCATGAACACTGAAGCTTTCTTT
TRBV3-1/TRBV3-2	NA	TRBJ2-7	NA	CASSPNSGYEQYF	TGTGCCAGCAGCCCTAATAGTGGCTACGAGCAGTACTTC
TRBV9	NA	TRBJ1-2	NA	CASSVAGVYGYTF	TGTGCCAGCAGCGTCGCAGGGGTCTATGGCTACACCTTC
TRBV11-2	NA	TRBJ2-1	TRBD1	CASSLETGGHNEQFF	TGTGCCAGCAGCTTAGAGACAGGGGGCCACAATGAGCAGTTCTTC
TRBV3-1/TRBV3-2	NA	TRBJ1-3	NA	CASSQVTGGPGNTIYF	TGTGCCAGCAGCCAAGTTACAGGTGGTCCTGGAAACACCATATATTTT
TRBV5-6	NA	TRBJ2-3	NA	CASSLRVDFTDTQYF	TGTGCCAGCAGCTTGCGGGTGGATTTTACAGATACGCAGTATTTT
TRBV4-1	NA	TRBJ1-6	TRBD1	CASSLEGTAILRSPLHF	TGCGCCAGCAGCCTTGAAGGGACAGCCATTTTACGTTCACCCCTCCACTTT
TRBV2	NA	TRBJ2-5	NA	CASSDRAAQYF	TGTGCCAGCAGTGACAGGGCGGCCCAGTACTTC
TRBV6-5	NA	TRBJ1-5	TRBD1	CASSYRTGGGQPQHF	TGTGCCAGCAGTTACAGGACAGGGGGCGGTCAGCCCCAGCATTTT
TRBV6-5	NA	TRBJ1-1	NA	CASSTGFPQNTEAFF	TGTGCCAGCAGTACAGGTTTCCCCCAGAACACTGAAGCTTTCTTT
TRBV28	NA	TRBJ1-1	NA	CASSSHNANTEAFF	TGTGCCAGCAGTTCTCACAATGCGAACACTGAAGCTTTCTTT
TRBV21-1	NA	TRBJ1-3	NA	CASSKGTEGGNTIYF	TGTGCCAGCAGCAAAGGGACAGAAGGGGGAAACACCATATATTTT
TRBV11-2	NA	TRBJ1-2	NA	CASSLDRDGGGSYGYTF	TGTGCCAGCAGCTTAGACCGGGATGGCGGGGGGTCCTATGGCTACACCTTC
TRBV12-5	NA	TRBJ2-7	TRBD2	CASGSPSGGPSYEQYF	TGTGCTAGTGGTTCCCCCAGCGGGGGGCCCTCCTACGAGCAGTACTTC
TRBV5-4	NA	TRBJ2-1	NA	CASTPQMAGNEQFF	TGTGCCAGCACCCCTCAGATGGCGGGCAATGAGCAGTTCTTC
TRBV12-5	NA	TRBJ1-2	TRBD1	CASGQDGTAYGYTF	TGTGCTAGTGGACAAGACGGGACAGCGTATGGCTACACCTTC
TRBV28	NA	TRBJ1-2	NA	CASILMPGGDYGYTF	TGTGCCAGCATCCTAATGCCGGGGGGCGACTATGGCTACACCTTC
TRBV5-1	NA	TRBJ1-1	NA	CASTWRFRNTEAFF	TGCGCCAGCACCTGGCGGTTTCGGAACACTGAAGCTTTCTTT